These T cell receptor beta chains were read from a single sample in a study of shared clonotypes between healthy human individuals. Data came from immunoSEQ multiplex PCR; TCRdb stores just in-frame clones and leaves some out. The sample includes roughly 1 million clones, roughly 75% of them seen just once. The source material was memory CD4+ T cells sorted from blood. The source is a man younger than 35 in good health. The CDR3 runs from the conserved cysteine through the conserved F or W.

j_call v_call cdr3_aa
TRBJ1-6 TRBV10-3 CAISEPTAGLHF
TRBJ1-5 TRBV19 CASRGPLNQPQHF
TRBJ2-1 TRBV5-4 CASSFQNSYNEQFF
TRBJ1-4 TRBV6-1 CASGRQGQGEKLFF
TRBJ2-1 TRBV30 CAWSVEGGRFF
TRBJ2-3 TRBV5-1 CASRHTSGRTDTQYF
TRBJ1-5 TRBV6-1 CATAQEALNQPQHF
TRBJ1-1 TRBV7-3 CASSVEGRMNTEAFF
TRBJ1-5 TRBV11-2 CASSLDRDQPQHF
TRBJ2-2 TRBV7-3 CASSIHVSGHTGELFF
TRBJ1-4 TRBV28 CASRDRGGQYEKLFF
TRBJ1-3 TRBV10-2 CASSESFSPRGKTGGFGNTIYF
TRBJ2-7 TRBV23-1 CASSQSSRAKSYEQYF
TRBJ1-1 TRBV6-5 CASSYVGGGRAEAFF
TRBJ2-5 TRBV19 CASALSGTGSETQYF
TRBJ1-6 TRBV28 CATGAGSYNSPLHF
TRBJ1-1 TRBV19 CASSMSGPLNTEAFF
TRBJ2-1 TRBV11-2 CASNLLAGGALSYNEQFF
TRBJ2-1 TRBV29-1 CSVEGPDSYNEQFF
TRBJ1-2 TRBV27 CASSLWAGNYGYTF
TRBJ1-5 TRBV28 CASRRRDAAGPYSNQPQHF
TRBJ2-7 TRBV18 CASSPLGIAGEQYF
TRBJ2-3 TRBV6-5 CASSYSGSSTDTQYF
TRBJ2-2 TRBV7-2 CASSLAGPNTGELFF
TRBJ1-4 TRBV30 CAWTPSNEKLFF
TRBJ1-2 TRBV19 CASSTPGQGIANYGYTF
TRBJ2-7 TRBV10-3 CAISELGNPYEQYF
TRBJ2-3 TRBV7-3 CASSFSGTDTQYF
TRBJ2-7 TRBV23-1 CASSQRGTAAYEQYF
TRBJ2-5 TRBV4-2 CASSQAFRGRLETQYF
TRBJ2-3 TRBV5-8 CASSRDRTTDTQYF
TRBJ2-7 TRBV7-6 CASSLIYSAGLDSEQYF
TRBJ2-7 TRBV7-9 CASSAAGGQGFNEQYF
TRBJ2-5 TRBV20-1 CSAWAGETQYF
TRBJ2-5 TRBV4-1 CASSQDPPRGKGETQYF
TRBJ1-2 TRBV28 CASSLRAGRRGGYTF
TRBJ2-2 TRBV11-2 CASSSPRLAGQGELFF
TRBJ1-2 TRBV29-1 CSVEGQLSYGYTF
NA TRBV30 CAWKGGYEQYF
TRBJ1-1 TRBV2 CASSNLGGNTEAFF
TRBJ1-6 TRBV25-1 CASNVVGSGQGF
TRBJ1-1 TRBV15 CATQPGVNTEAFF
TRBJ1-2 TRBV5-1 CASSLEAAYGYTF
TRBJ1-4 TRBV29-1 CSVGQEKLFF
TRBJ1-5 TRBV6-1 CASSGRWNQPQHF
TRBJ2-2 TRBV19 CASSRIDAANTGELFF
TRBJ1-2 TRBV29-1 CSVEGVNGYTF
TRBJ2-2 TRBV15 CATSRELGPNEGELFF
TRBJ2-7 TRBV7-8 CASSLGVLADYEQYF
TRBJ2-5 TRBV7-9 CASSLSTGRETQYF